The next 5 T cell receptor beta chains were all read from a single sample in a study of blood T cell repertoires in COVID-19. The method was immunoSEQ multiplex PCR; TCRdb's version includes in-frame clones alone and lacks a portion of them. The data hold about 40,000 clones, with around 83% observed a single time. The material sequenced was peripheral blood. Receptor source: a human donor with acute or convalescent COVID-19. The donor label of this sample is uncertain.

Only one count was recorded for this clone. The CDR3 nucleotides are TGTGCCAGCTCACTAACGACTAGCGGGGGGATCACAGATACGCAGTATTTT. Residues: CASSLTTSGGITDTQYF. The chain uses TRBV18 and TRBJ2-3, with TRBD2 matching 13 bases. The CDR3 covers 17 residues. V lost 4 bases and J lost 2; bases outside the gene matches: 6. The germline gives CDR1 KGHSH, CDR2 LQKENI.

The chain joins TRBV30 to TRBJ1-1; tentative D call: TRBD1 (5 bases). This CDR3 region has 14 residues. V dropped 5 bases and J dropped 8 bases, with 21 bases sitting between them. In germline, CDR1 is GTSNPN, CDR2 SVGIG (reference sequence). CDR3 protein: CAWGTGLGTGEAFF. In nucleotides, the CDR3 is TGTGCCTGGGGAACAGGCCTTGGGACTGGGGAAGCTTTCTTT.

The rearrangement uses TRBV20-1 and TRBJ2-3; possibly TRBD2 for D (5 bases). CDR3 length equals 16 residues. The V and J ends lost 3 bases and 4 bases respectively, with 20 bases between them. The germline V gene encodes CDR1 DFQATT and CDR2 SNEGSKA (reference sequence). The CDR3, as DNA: TGCAGTGCTAGTGACCCTCTAGCCCCTCGGGCAGATACGCAGTATTTT. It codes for CSASDPLAPRADTQYF.

For the CDR3, the DNA is TGTGCCAGCAGTTTACAGAACACTGAAGCTTTCTTT. Translated, it gives CASSLQNTEAFF. V is TRBV28 and J is TRBJ1-1; no clear D gene. Trimming removed 2 bases from V and 1 base from J, with 2 bases in between. Looked up from germline, CDR1 is MDHEN and CDR2 is SYDVKM. The CDR3 totals 12 residues.

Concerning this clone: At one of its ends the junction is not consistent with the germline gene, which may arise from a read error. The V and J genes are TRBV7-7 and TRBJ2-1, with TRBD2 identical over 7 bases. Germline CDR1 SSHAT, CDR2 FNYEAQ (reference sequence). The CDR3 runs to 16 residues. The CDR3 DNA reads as TGTGCTAGCAGCCCTACCGGCGGGAGCTCCTACAATGAGCAGTTCTTC. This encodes CASSPTGGSSYNEQFF.